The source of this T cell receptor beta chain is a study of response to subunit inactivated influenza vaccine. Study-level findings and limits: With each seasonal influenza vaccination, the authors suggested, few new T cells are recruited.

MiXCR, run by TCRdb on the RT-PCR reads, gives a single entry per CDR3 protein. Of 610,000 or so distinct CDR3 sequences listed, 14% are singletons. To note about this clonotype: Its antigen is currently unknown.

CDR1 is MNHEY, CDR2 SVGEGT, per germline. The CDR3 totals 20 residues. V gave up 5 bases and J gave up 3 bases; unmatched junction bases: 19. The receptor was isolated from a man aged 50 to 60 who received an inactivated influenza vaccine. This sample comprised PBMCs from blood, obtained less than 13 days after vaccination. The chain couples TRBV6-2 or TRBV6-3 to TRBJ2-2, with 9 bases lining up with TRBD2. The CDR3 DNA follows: TGTGCCAGCAGTCCTAGCGATGGTAGCGGGGGAGCAAGGGACACCGGGGAGCTGTTTTTT. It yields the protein CASSPSDGSGGARDTGELFF.